What follows is one TCR beta chain and its context. The antigen it binds to is not known. There are no base qualities to consult, and no much larger clone falls within one base. CD4+ and CD8+ cells were isolated by positive magnetic bead selection on an AutoMACS, and purity was checked by flow cytometry. After a first flow cytometry screen using a TCR V beta antibody panel, clonal expansions were characterized through TCRB deep sequencing of sorted CD8+ fractions. Ficoll-Paque PLUS density gradient separation was used to isolate peripheral blood mononuclear cells. DNA from CD4-enriched, CD8-enriched or PBMC samples was extracted using Nucleospin Tissue or Tissue XS kits and then quantified on a Qubit 2.0 fluorometer. The immunoSEQ assay was applied to genomic DNA for TCRB CDR3 sequencing. The authors processed their data as follows. When patient CD8+ clones exceeding 1% were checked against published virus-specific TCRB sequences, only a few matched. Analyses were restricted to productive TCRB rearrangements. A clone was defined by a unique TCRB CDR3 sequence, and clonality was computed as a productive clonality index based on Shannon entropy. The template counts of each clone relative to the total templates per sample were used to calculate repertoire overlap between two samples. Flow cytometry-measured V-gene usage correlated with V-gene usage from TCRB sequencing, with a Spearman r of around 0.6. TCRdb re-hosts the immuneACCESS table, in-frame sequences only. Its copies lack some clones; in the studies checked, an unresolved V gene accounts for under half of them, and the cause for the rest is not known. V and J calls and clone size are copied from that table; D and trimming were computed from the DNA. Here the sample has roughly 18,000 clones; around four fifths occur a single time. The biggest ten clones account for approximately 28% of the sample.

This entry comes from a study of somatic mutations in cytotoxic T cells in rheumatoid arthritis (dated by TCRdb to 2017 to 2019). For context, the study as a whole: Peripheral blood (around 28 ml EDTA) was collected from patients immediately after diagnosis and before any treatment began. Some V beta antibody-stained T-cell populations were flow-sorted on a FACSAria II or Sony SH800 at nearly 100% purity, and sorted V beta1+ cells also underwent TCRB sequencing. In newly diagnosed rheumatoid arthritis without treatment, the study examined if expanded CD8+ T-cell clones harbor somatic mutations, relying on TCRB deep sequencing to characterize clonality. TCRB deep sequencing covered 50 to 75 patients with rheumatoid arthritis along with some 22 healthy controls. Patients and controls did not essentially differ in median age, which was nearly identical between the groups. The study at large found these results: The expanded CD8+ clones had unknown antigen targets, and not appearing in virus-specific databases did not rule out that they were virus-specific. There was no significant difference in CD8+ T-cell clonality between rheumatoid arthritis patients and age-matched healthy controls. CD8+ clonality increased with age in patients (Spearman r=0.49) but not in healthy controls. In about an eighth of the roughly 60 patients the largest CD8+ clone exceeded 20% of CD8+ cells, and several identical CD8+ TCRB sequences were shared between blood and synovial fluid. The slight TRBV07 underrepresentation in patients was not adjusted for multiple comparisons.

Compared with germline, V lacks 4 bases and J lacks 1 base; bases without a gene match: 4. Its CDR3 holds 15 amino acids, cysteine through phenylalanine. Kept here is only the CDR3 DNA, which spans 45 bases and is read in frame from base 1. CDR1 and CDR2 are read off the germline V gene as SGHTA and FQGNSA. This TCR came from an adult with rheumatoid arthritis. Sequenced sample: CD8+ T cells sorted from blood. The sequence joins TRBV7-2 to TRBJ2-5; 9 central bases correspond to TRBD1. DNA sequence: TGTGCCAGCAGCTCCGGACAGGGGTCCCAAGAGACCCAGTACTTC. Its coded protein is CASSSGQGSQETQYF.